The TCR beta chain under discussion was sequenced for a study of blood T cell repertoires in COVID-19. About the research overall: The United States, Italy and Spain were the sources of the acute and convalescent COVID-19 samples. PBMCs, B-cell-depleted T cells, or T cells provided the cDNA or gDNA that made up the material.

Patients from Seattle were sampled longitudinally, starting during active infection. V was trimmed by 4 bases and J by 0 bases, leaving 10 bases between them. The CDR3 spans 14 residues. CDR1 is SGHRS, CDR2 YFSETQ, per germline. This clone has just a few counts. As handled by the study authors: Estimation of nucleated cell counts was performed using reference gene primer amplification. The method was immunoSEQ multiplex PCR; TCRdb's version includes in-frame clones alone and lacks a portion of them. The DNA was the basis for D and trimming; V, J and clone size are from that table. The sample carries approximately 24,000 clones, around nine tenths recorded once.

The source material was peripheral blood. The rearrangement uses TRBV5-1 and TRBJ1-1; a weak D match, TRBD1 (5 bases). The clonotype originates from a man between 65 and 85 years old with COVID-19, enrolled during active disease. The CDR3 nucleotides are TGCGCCAGCAGCCCGGGGGGGATGAACACTGAAGCTTTCTTT. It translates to CASSPGGMNTEAFF.